A single TCR beta chain is shown here with its context. This clone's antigen is unknown. No base quality values were provided; no much bigger clone lies one nucleotide off. The sample originates from a study of Ad26.COV2.S vaccination and SARS-CoV-2 variants (dated by TCRdb to the early 2020s). Some background on the complete study: Sequencing of the TCRbeta repertoire served to evaluate the specificity and breadth of SARS-CoV-2-reactive T cell receptors following Ad26.COV2.S vaccination. A total of 32 samples were included in the TCR-sequenced set, comprising around 19 Ad26.COV2.S vaccine recipients, 5 placebo recipients and 8 SARS-CoV-2 convalescent individuals. Paper-wide results and their limitations: After vaccination, spike-specific CD8+ and CD4+ T cell responses were reported to show substantial breadth. According to the authors, total T cell responses may have been underestimated by the TCR breadth and depth analyses. Vaccine and placebo recipients had similar non-spike TCR breadth, a finding consistent with the vaccine containing only spike. Higher spike-specific TCR breadth was observed in Ad26.COV2.S recipients than in placebo recipients (P = 0.0014).

According to the germline V gene, CDR1 reads SGHRS and CDR2 reads YFSETQ. The cysteine opens and the phenylalanine closes a CDR3 of 15 amino acids. The only DNA kept is the CDR3, 45 bases in frame from the first base. Here V drops 5 bases and J drops 6 bases, and the junction holds 8 bases not matched to any gene. TCRbeta CDR3 regions were sequenced with the immunoSEQ Assay. After extraction, genomic DNA underwent amplification by bias-controlled multiplex PCR, followed by high-throughput sequencing. In the paper's pipeline: To quantify the absolute abundance of every unique TCRbeta CDR3 region, sequences were collapsed and filtered. T cell fraction was estimated by normalizing TCRbeta template counts to usable DNA, which was measured by amplifying reference genes present in all nucleated cells. Repertoire TCRs were annotated as SARS-CoV-2-specific by exact matching of V gene, CDR3 amino acid sequence and J gene to a known reactive TCR set. MIRA supplied the reference SARS-CoV-2 TCR set, which was filtered for enrichment in COVID-19-positive ImmuneCODE repertoires so that public or cross-reactive TCRs were removed. Using the MIRA antigens, annotated TCRs were further analysed by specific ORF or by position within an ORF. Breadth was defined as annotated unique rearrangements over total unique productive rearrangements; depth was the summed frequency of those rearrangements. Group comparisons of TCR breadth used two-sided Wilcoxon rank-sum tests. Not all clones reach the TCRdb copy of this immuneACCESS table, which keeps in-frame sequences only. Checked studies attribute under half of the gap to unresolved V genes and leave the rest unexplained. V, J and clone size are taken as reported in that table, and D and trimming were inferred from the DNA itself. The sample records about 350,000 clones, 92% of which are singletons. 3.5% to 4.5% of the sample comes from the top ten.

The sample's time point, from its label and the paper: individuals recovered from natural SARS-CoV-2 infection. Sequenced material: peripheral blood, taken after recovery from COVID-19. The sequence derives from a human donor who had recovered from COVID-19. This chain joins TRBV5-1 to TRBJ2-3, and 11 junction bases match TRBD2. The nucleotide sequence is given as TGCGCCAGCAGTGGTAGCGGGGGGGCCAGGGATACGCAGTATTTT. Translated, this gives CASSGSGGARDTQYF.